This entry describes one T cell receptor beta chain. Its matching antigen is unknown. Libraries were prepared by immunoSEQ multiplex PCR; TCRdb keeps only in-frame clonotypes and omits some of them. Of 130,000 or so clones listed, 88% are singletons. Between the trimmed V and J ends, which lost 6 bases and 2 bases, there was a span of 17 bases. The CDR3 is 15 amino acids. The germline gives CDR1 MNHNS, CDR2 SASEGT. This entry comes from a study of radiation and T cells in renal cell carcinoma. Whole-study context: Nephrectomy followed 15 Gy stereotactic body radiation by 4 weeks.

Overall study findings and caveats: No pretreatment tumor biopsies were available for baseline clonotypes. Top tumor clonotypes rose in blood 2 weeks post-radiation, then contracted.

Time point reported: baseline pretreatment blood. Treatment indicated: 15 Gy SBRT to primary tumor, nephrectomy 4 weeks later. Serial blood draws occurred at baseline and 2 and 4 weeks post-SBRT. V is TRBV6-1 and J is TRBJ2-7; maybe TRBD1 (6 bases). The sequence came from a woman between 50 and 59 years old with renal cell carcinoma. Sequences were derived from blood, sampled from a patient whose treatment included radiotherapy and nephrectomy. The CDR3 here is CASRDSGDRTYEQYF. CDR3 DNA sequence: TGTGCCAGCAGAGATTCAGGGGATCGGACCTACGAGCAGTACTTC.